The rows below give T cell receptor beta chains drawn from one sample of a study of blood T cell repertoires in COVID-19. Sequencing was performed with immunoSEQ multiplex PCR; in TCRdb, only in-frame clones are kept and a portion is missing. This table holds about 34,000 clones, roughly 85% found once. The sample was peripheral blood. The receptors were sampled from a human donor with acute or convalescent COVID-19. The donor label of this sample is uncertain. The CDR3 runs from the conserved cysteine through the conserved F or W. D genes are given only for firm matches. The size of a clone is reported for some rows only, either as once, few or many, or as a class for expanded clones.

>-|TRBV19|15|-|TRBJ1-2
TGTGCCAGTAGTCCTAGGACAGATACCAACTATGGCTACACCTTC
CASSPRTDTNYGYTF
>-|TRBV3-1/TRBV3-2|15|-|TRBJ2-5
TGTGCCAGCAGCCCGGACAATCTAGCGCAAGAGACCCAGTACTTC
CASSPDNLAQETQYF
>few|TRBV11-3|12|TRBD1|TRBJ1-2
TGTGCCAGCAGCAACACAGGGGCGAGCTACACCTTC
CASSNTGASYTF
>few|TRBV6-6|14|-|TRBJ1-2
TGTGCCAGCAGCGGCGATATGACAGCGAACGGCTACACCTTC
CASSGDMTANGYTF
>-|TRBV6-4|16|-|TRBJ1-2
TGTGCCAGCAGTACACGGAGAAGGTTAAGGGGTTATGGCTACACCTTC
CASSTRRRLRGYGYTF
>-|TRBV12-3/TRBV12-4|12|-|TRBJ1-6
TGTGCCAGCAGTTCTACAGTTTCACCCCTCCACTTT
CASSSTVSPLHF
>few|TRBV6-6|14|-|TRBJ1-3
TGTGCCAGCAGGAGCGGGCTTCTGGGGAACACCATATATTTT
CASRSGLLGNTIYF
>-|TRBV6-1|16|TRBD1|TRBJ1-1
TGTGCCAGCAGTGACCGGACAGGTTGGGAAAACACTGAAGCTTTCTTT
CASSDRTGWENTEAFF
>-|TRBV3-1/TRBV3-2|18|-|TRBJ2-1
TGTGCCAGCAGCCAAGGAGGGGGAGCGAGCCCAATCTACAATGAGCAGTTCTTC
CASSQGGGASPIYNEQFF
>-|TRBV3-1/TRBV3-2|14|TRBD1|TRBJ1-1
TGTGCCAGCAGCCCAGACAGGGGGAACACTGAAGCTTTCTTT
CASSPDRGNTEAFF
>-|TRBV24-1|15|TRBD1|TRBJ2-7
TGTGCCACCAGTGATCCGGGGACAGACTCCTACGAGCAGTACTTC
CATSDPGTDSYEQYF
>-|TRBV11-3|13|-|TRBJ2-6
TGTGCCACCGAGGCCACCGGGGCCAACGTCCTGACTTTC
CATEATGANVLTF
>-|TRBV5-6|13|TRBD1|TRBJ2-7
TGTGCCAGCAGCTGGGACAGGGAGAACGAGCAGTACTTC
CASSWDRENEQYF
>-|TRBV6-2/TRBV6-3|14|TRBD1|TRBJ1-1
TGTGCCAGCAGTTTGGACAGGGTACGAACTGAAGCTTTCTTT
CASSLDRVRTEAFF
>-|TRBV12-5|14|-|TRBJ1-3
TGTGCTAGTGGTTTGGACAGTTGGGGAAACACCATATATTTT
CASGLDSWGNTIYF
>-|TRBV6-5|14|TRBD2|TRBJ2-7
TGTGCCAGCAGCTCTAGCGGGGCGTCCTACGAGCAGTACTTC
CASSSSGASYEQYF
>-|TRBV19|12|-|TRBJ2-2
TGTGCCAGTAGTATCCAGTCCGGGGAGCTGTTTTTT
CASSIQSGELFF
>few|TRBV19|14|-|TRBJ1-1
TGTGCCAGTAGTATCTTACAGGGTAACACTGAAGCTTTCTTT
CASSILQGNTEAFF
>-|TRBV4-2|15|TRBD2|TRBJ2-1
TGTGCCAGCAGCCAAGGCAGCGGGAGAATGGATGAGCAGTTCTTC
CASSQGSGRMDEQFF
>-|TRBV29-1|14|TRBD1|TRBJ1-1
TGCAGCGTCCGACAGGGGGCGAGGGACACTGAAGCTTTCTTT
CSVRQGARDTEAFF
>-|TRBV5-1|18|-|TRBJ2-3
TGCGCCAGCAGCTTAGGGGCCCGTACCTTCGCACGAGGAGATACGCAGTATTTT
CASSLGARTFARGDTQYF
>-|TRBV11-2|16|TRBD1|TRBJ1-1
TGTGCCAGCAGCTTAGTCGGTGACAGGGGGTCAGGGGGAGCTTTCTTT
CASSLVGDRGSGGAFF
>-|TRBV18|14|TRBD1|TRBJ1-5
TGTGCCAGCTCGTCCGGGACAGGGCATCAGCCCCAGCATTTT
CASSSGTGHQPQHF
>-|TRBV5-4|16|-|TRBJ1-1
TGTGCCAGCAGCTTGGCCCAGGGCCCCTCGAACACTGAAGCTTTCTTT
CASSLAQGPSNTEAFF
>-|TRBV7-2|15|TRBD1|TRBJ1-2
TGTGCCAGCAGCACTACAGGGGTGCCCTACTATGGCTACACCTTC
CASSTTGVPYYGYTF
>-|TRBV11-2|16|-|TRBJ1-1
TGTGCCAGCAGCTTAGATCTCCCGGGAAAGAACACTGAAGCTTTCTTT
CASSLDLPGKNTEAFF
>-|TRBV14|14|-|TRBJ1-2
TGTGCCAGCAGCCAAGCTTTGGCAGGGCGCGGCTACACCTTC
CASSQALAGRGYTF
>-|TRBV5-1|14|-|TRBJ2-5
TGCGCCAGCAGCTCTGGACAGATGCAAGAGACCCAGTACTTC
CASSSGQMQETQYF
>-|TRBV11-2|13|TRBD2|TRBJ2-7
TGTGCCAGCAGCTTAGTGACAGCGGGGGAGCAGTACTTC
CASSLVTAGEQYF
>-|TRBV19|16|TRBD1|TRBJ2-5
TGTGCCAGTAGTAATCCTAGGACAGGGCGCCAAGAGACCCAGTACTTC
CASSNPRTGRQETQYF
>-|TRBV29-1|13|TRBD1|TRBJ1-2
TGCAGCGTTGCAGGGGGCTTAGACTATGGCTACACCTTC
CSVAGGLDYGYTF
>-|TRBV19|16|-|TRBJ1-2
TGTGCCAGTAGGGAGGACAGAAAAGGAGACGCGTATGGCTACACCTTC
CASREDRKGDAYGYTF